This is a list of T cell receptor beta chains from one sample in a study of glioma-infiltrating T cells after dendritic cell vaccination. The protocol was immunoSEQ multiplex PCR, while the TCRdb copy is restricted to in-frame clones and leaves out a portion. The table shows more than 85,000 clones, with under 90% occurring only once. The sequencing here drew on blood, taken before dendritic cell vaccination. The receptors derive from a human donor with glioblastoma. Both conserved end residues are part of each CDR3. A D gene is named only where the DNA matches it firmly. Clone size is shown for a subset of rows, as once, few, many or a class of expanded clone.

size: NA; D: TRBD1; J: TRBJ1-1; V: TRBV27; DNA: TGTGCCAGCAGGCCTTACCCACAGGGGGCGGATGAAGCTTTCTTT; CDR3: CASRPYPQGADEAFF
size: NA; D: NA; J: TRBJ1-4; V: TRBV7-2; DNA: TGTGCCAGCAGCTTAGTCGTAGACAGTAATTATGAAAAACTGTTTTTT; CDR3: CASSLVVDSNYEKLFF
size: few; D: NA; J: TRBJ1-1; V: TRBV18; DNA: TGTGCCAGCTCACCCTCCGGGGACACTGAAGCTTTCTTT; CDR3: CASSPSGDTEAFF
size: NA; D: TRBD1; J: TRBJ2-1; V: TRBV19; DNA: TGTGCCAGTACTGGGACAGGCCCGTCGAATGAGCAGTTCTTC; CDR3: CASTGTGPSNEQFF
size: NA; D: TRBD1; J: TRBJ2-1; V: TRBV10-1; DNA: TGCGCCAGCAGTGAGGTTGGACAGGGGGTGAATCATGAGCAGTTCTTC; CDR3: CASSEVGQGVNHEQFF
size: NA; D: NA; J: TRBJ1-5; V: TRBV7-9; DNA: TGTGCCAGCAGCCCTTTGAATCAGCCCCAGCATTTT; CDR3: CASSPLNQPQHF
size: NA; D: TRBD1; J: TRBJ2-5; V: TRBV27; DNA: TGTGCCAGCAGTTCCTACCACAGGGGGCAGCAGGAGACCCAGTACTTC; CDR3: CASSSYHRGQQETQYF
size: few; D: NA; J: TRBJ1-3; V: TRBV19; DNA: TGTGCCAGTAGTCACTCTGGAAACACCATATATTTT; CDR3: CASSHSGNTIYF
size: NA; D: TRBD1; J: TRBJ1-2; V: TRBV7-2; DNA: TGTGCCAGCAGCACCCACACAGGGGGCAATGGCTACACCTTC; CDR3: CASSTHTGGNGYTF
size: few; D: NA; J: TRBJ2-6; V: TRBV10-3; DNA: TGTGCCATCAGTGTGGGGGGTCCCTCTGGGGCCAACGTCCTGACTTTC; CDR3: CAISVGGPSGANVLTF
size: few; D: NA; J: TRBJ2-3; V: TRBV21-1; DNA: TGTGCCAGCAGCTATAACCAGGGGAGCACAGATACGCAGTATTTT; CDR3: CASSYNQGSTDTQYF
size: once; D: NA; J: TRBJ2-3; V: TRBV14; DNA: TGTGCCAGCAGCCAATCGACTTCGCATACGCAGTATTTT; CDR3: CASSQSTSHTQYF
size: NA; D: TRBD2; J: TRBJ2-7; V: TRBV7-9; DNA: TGTGCCAGCAGCTCTCCGGGACTAGTCTACGAGCAGTACTTC; CDR3: CASSSPGLVYEQYF
size: few; D: NA; J: TRBJ1-2; V: TRBV19; DNA: TGTGCCAGTAGTCCTCAGACAGCCCGCTATGGCTACACCTTC; CDR3: CASSPQTARYGYTF
size: NA; D: NA; J: TRBJ1-2; V: TRBV6-5; DNA: TGTGCCAGCAGTTACTTGGGGGGTGGGGCGGCCTATGGCTACACCTTC; CDR3: CASSYLGGGAAYGYTF
size: NA; D: NA; J: TRBJ1-1; V: TRBV27; DNA: TGTGCCAGCAGTTTCAGCGTTCGGAACACTGAAGCTTTCTTT; CDR3: CASSFSVRNTEAFF
size: once; D: NA; J: TRBJ2-2; V: TRBV9; DNA: TGTGCCAGCAGCGTAGTAGGACACCCGAACACCGGGGAGCTGTTTTTT; CDR3: CASSVVGHPNTGELFF
size: NA; D: TRBD2; J: TRBJ2-1; V: TRBV2; DNA: TGTGCCAGCAGTGAGACGGGACTAGCGGGAAAAATATACAATGAGCAGTTCTTC; CDR3: CASSETGLAGKIYNEQFF
size: NA; D: NA; J: TRBJ2-7; V: TRBV5-4; DNA: TGTGCCAGCAGCTTGGGGGCTGATACCTACGAGCAGTACTTC; CDR3: CASSLGADTYEQYF
size: NA; D: NA; J: TRBJ1-1; V: TRBV5-1; DNA: TGCGCCAGCAGCTTGGGTCGGCCAGGGCTCACTGAAGCTTTCTTT; CDR3: CASSLGRPGLTEAFF
size: NA; D: TRBD1; J: TRBJ2-7; V: TRBV5-1; DNA: TGCGCCAGCACCCCGACAGGGGGCAGGACCTACGAGCAGTACTTC; CDR3: CASTPTGGRTYEQYF
size: NA; D: NA; J: TRBJ2-3; V: TRBV11-2; DNA: TGTGCCAGCAGCCAAAGGGTCGGGGGACCTAGCACAGATACGCAGTATTTT; CDR3: CASSQRVGGPSTDTQYF
size: NA; D: NA; J: TRBJ2-3; V: TRBV4-3; DNA: NA; CDR3: CASSQNSGQGGTDTQYF
size: few; D: NA; J: TRBJ2-7; V: TRBV5-6; DNA: TGTGCCAGCAGCTTGGGATCTATTTACGAGCAGTACTTC; CDR3: CASSLGSIYEQYF
size: NA; D: NA; J: TRBJ1-2; V: TRBV7-2; DNA: TGTGCCAGCAGCTTAGCTGGGGACTTCTATGGCTACACCTTC; CDR3: CASSLAGDFYGYTF
size: NA; D: NA; J: TRBJ1-1; V: TRBV11-3; DNA: TGTGCCAGCAGCTTACAGGGGTCGGACACTGAAGCTTTCTTT; CDR3: CASSLQGSDTEAFF
size: NA; D: NA; J: TRBJ2-7; V: TRBV2; DNA: TGTGCCAGCAGGAGGGGGGGGGAACGGGAGCAGTACTTC; CDR3: CASRRGGEREQYF
size: NA; D: TRBD1; J: TRBJ2-1; V: TRBV5-1; DNA: TGCGCCAGCAGCCTACAAACCGGGACAGGACACAATGAGCAGTTCTTC; CDR3: CASSLQTGTGHNEQFF
size: NA; D: NA; J: TRBJ1-5; V: TRBV5-8; DNA: TGTGCCAGCAGCTTGATAAATAGCAATCAGCCCCAGCATTTT; CDR3: CASSLINSNQPQHF
size: once; D: TRBD1; J: TRBJ1-1; V: TRBV6-5; DNA: TGTGCCAGCAGAGGGACAGGGGGAGGGGGCACTGAAGCTTTCTTT; CDR3: CASRGTGGGGTEAFF
size: NA; D: TRBD1; J: TRBJ1-3; V: TRBV7-6; DNA: TGTGCCAGCAGCCGACAGGGAGCTGGAAACACCATATATTTT; CDR3: CASSRQGAGNTIYF
size: NA; D: NA; J: TRBJ2-5; V: TRBV5-1; DNA: TGCGCCAGCAGCGGGGGGGAGACCCAGTACTTC; CDR3: CASSGGETQYF
size: NA; D: NA; J: TRBJ2-7; V: TRBV5-1; DNA: TGCGCCAGCAGCTCCGTTGGACAGCTCTACGAGCAGTACTTC; CDR3: CASSSVGQLYEQYF
size: NA; D: TRBD2; J: TRBJ2-1; V: TRBV6-1; DNA: TGTGCCAGCCTGTTGAGTAGCGGGGTCTACAATGAGCAGTTCTTC; CDR3: CASLLSSGVYNEQFF
size: NA; D: NA; J: TRBJ1-1; V: TRBV18; DNA: TGTGCCAGCTCACCAGTTCAGGGGCAGCGCACTGAAGCTTTCTTT; CDR3: CASSPVQGQRTEAFF
size: NA; D: TRBD1; J: TRBJ1-5; V: TRBV28; DNA: TGTGCCAGCAGTTTAGTACAGGGGGTTGGCAATCAGCCCCAGCATTTT; CDR3: CASSLVQGVGNQPQHF
size: NA; D: TRBD1; J: TRBJ1-2; V: TRBV9; DNA: TGTGCCAGCAGCGCGGACAGGGGGGATTATGGCTACACCTTC; CDR3: CASSADRGDYGYTF
size: NA; D: NA; J: TRBJ1-6; V: TRBV6-1; DNA: TGTGCCAGCAGTGACAGGGATAATTCACCCCTCCACTTT; CDR3: CASSDRDNSPLHF
size: NA; D: NA; J: TRBJ1-4; V: TRBV27; DNA: TGTGCCAGCAGTGCCAGGGGAAGGTCTAATGAAAAACTGTTTTTT; CDR3: CASSARGRSNEKLFF
size: NA; D: TRBD1; J: TRBJ2-5; V: TRBV19; DNA: TGTGCCAGTAGTATTCCGGGGACAGGGGCTTCGGAGACCCAGTACTTC; CDR3: CASSIPGTGASETQYF
size: NA; D: TRBD2; J: TRBJ2-5; V: TRBV5-1; DNA: TGCGCCAGCAGCTTGAGCCCTAGCGGGGGGGCTCAGACCCAGTACTTC; CDR3: CASSLSPSGGAQTQYF
size: NA; D: TRBD2; J: TRBJ2-5; V: TRBV4-2; DNA: TGTGCCAGCAGCCTCGCTCCGCCGACTAGCGGGTTCGAGACCCAGTACTTC; CDR3: CASSLAPPTSGFETQYF
size: NA; D: TRBD1; J: TRBJ1-3; V: TRBV11-2; DNA: TGTGCCAGCAGCCTGACAGGGCCAAACGCCATATATTTT; CDR3: CASSLTGPNAIYF
size: few; D: NA; J: TRBJ2-7; V: TRBV18; DNA: TGTGCCAGCTCACCCCACTACGAGCAGTACTTC; CDR3: CASSPHYEQYF
size: once; D: TRBD2; J: TRBJ2-1; V: TRBV10-3; DNA: TGTGCCATCAGGGCTAGCGGGAGTCTCTCCTACAATGAGCAGTTCTTC; CDR3: CAIRASGSLSYNEQFF
size: NA; D: NA; J: TRBJ1-6; V: TRBV7-8; DNA: TGTGCCAGCAGCCGAAGCGGGGGGTATTCACCCCTCCACTTT; CDR3: CASSRSGGYSPLHF
size: NA; D: NA; J: TRBJ1-4; V: TRBV10-3; DNA: TGTGCCATCAGTGACTTAGGAGAACTGTTTTTT; CDR3: CAISDLGELFF
size: NA; D: NA; J: TRBJ2-7; V: TRBV5-6; DNA: TGTGCCAGCAGCCCAGACTACGAGCAGTACTTC; CDR3: CASSPDYEQYF
size: NA; D: TRBD1; J: TRBJ2-7; V: TRBV4-1; DNA: TGCGCCAGCAGCCCTACGGAGGGACAGGGGGCCTACGAGCAGTACTTC; CDR3: CASSPTEGQGAYEQYF
size: NA; D: NA; J: TRBJ1-1; V: TRBV6-1; DNA: TGTGCCAGCAGTGAACAACAAGATATTGAAGCTTTCTTT; CDR3: CASSEQQDIEAFF
size: NA; D: NA; J: TRBJ1-2; V: TRBV9; DNA: TGTGCCAGCAGCGAAGACCCCCGACCGGGGTTGGGTGGCTACACCTTC; CDR3: CASSEDPRPGLGGYTF
size: NA; D: TRBD1; J: TRBJ1-5; V: TRBV7-2; DNA: TGTGCCAGCAGCCGGACAGGGGGAGGCTACCAGCCCCAGCATTTT; CDR3: CASSRTGGGYQPQHF
size: NA; D: NA; J: TRBJ2-4; V: TRBV5-1; DNA: TGCGCCAGCAGCTTGGAACCGGGTTTGGGCATTCAGTACTTC; CDR3: CASSLEPGLGIQYF
size: NA; D: TRBD2; J: TRBJ2-7; V: TRBV7-2; DNA: TGTGCCAGCAGCCTCGCGCCAGCGGGAGCAACCCCCGAGCAGTACTTC; CDR3: CASSLAPAGATPEQYF
size: NA; D: TRBD2; J: TRBJ2-7; V: TRBV6-1; DNA: TGTGCCAGCAGTGAGCGGGGGGGAACAATTTACGAGCAGTACTTC; CDR3: CASSERGGTIYEQYF
size: NA; D: NA; J: TRBJ1-1; V: TRBV5-1; DNA: TGCGCCAGCAGCTTGGCCGGAGAAACTGAAGCTTTCTTT; CDR3: CASSLAGETEAFF
size: NA; D: TRBD2; J: TRBJ2-1; V: TRBV4-2; DNA: TGTGCCAGCACTGGGCGGGGGGTCGATGAGCAGTTCTTC; CDR3: CASTGRGVDEQFF
size: NA; D: NA; J: TRBJ2-7; V: TRBV7-2; DNA: TGTGCCAGCAGCTCCCGAAGCGACGAGCAGTACTTC; CDR3: CASSSRSDEQYF
size: NA; D: NA; J: TRBJ1-6; V: TRBV7-8; DNA: TGTGCCAGCACATTGGAGGTTAGCTCCTATAATTCACCCCTCCACTTT; CDR3: CASTLEVSSYNSPLHF
size: once; D: TRBD1; J: TRBJ2-6; V: TRBV19; DNA: TGTGCCAGTAGTATGGGGGGGACAGGGGTCTCTGGGGCCAACGTCCTGACTTTC; CDR3: CASSMGGTGVSGANVLTF